This entry concerns a single T cell receptor beta chain. This entry is derived from a study of blood T cell repertoires in COVID-19. Study as a whole: Whether acute or convalescent, the COVID-19 samples came from the United States, Italy and Spain. PBMCs, B-cell-depleted T cells, or T cells provided the cDNA or gDNA that made up the material.

In the original processing: The authors estimated nucleated cell counts from reference gene primer amplification. TCRdb's table, derived via immunoSEQ multiplex PCR, lists solely in-frame clones and lacks some. The V and J calls and clone size were taken over from that table, and D and trimming were inferred from the DNA. The sample has 54,000 or so clones, about 90% seen once. What was sequenced was peripheral blood. The sequence came from a human donor in a cohort sampled during active COVID-19.

CDR3 DNA: TGTGCCAGCAGTCTGGGACAGGGAGGCCAGCCCCAGCATTTT. Translated, it gives CASSLGQGGQPQHF. The chain recombines TRBV3-1 (or the pseudogene TRBV3-2) with TRBJ1-5; 9 bases fit TRBD1. The germline V gene has CDR1 LGHDT and CDR2 YNNKEL (reference sequence). V gave up 6 bases and J gave up 7 bases; unmatched junction bases: 7. This CDR3 is 14 amino acids long.